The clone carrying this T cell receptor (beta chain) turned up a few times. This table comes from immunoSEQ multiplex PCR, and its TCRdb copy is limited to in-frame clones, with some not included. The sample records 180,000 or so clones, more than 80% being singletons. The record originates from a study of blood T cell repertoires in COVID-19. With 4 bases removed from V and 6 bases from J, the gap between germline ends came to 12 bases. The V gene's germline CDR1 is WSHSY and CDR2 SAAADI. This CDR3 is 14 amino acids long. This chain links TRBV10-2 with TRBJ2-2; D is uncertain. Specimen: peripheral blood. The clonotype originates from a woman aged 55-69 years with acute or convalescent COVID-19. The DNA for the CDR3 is TGCGCCAGCAGTGTGATGATAGAGTCCGGGGAGCTGTTTTTT. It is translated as CASSVMIESGELFF.